What follows are 6 T cell receptor beta chains derived from one specimen sequenced in a study of CD4+ T cells in melanoma (dated by TCRdb to the early 2020s). Library preparation was by the immunoSEQ multiplex PCR assay. The table was pulled from immuneACCESS by TCRdb, which kept in-frame rearrangements only. Such tables lose some clones; where checked, under half of the loss comes from unresolved V genes, and the rest has no known cause. This sample comprises 12,000 to 15,000 clones, over 55% of them detected only once. The top ten hold roughly 16% of the sample. The sequenced sample consisted of cells from a culture (not recorded whether cultured in vitro). Receptors originate from a human donor with melanoma.

The chain joins TRBV7-8 to TRBJ2-7; D might be TRBD2 (6 bases). Germline loops: CDR1 SGHVS, CDR2 FQNEAQ. Trimming cost V 1 base and J 7 bases, with 14 bases left between them. The CDR3 covers 14 residues. The CDR3 region is CASSLGGGSGEQYF. As DNA, the CDR3 is TGTGCCAGCAGCTTAGGTGGGGGGTCGGGTGAGCAGTACTTC. Full variable domain (remainder filled in from reference TRBV7-8 and TRBJ2-7): GAGVSQSPRYKVAKRGQDVALRCDPISGHVSLFWYQQALGQGPEFLTYFQNEAQLDKSGLPSDRFFAERPEGSVSTLKIQRTQQEDSAVYLCASSLGGGSGEQYFGPGTRLTVT.

By proportion, this clone is medium-sized. The rearrangement uses TRBV10-2 and TRBJ1-5; tentatively, D is TRBD1 (5 bases). This CDR3 spans 13 amino acids. Trimming cost V 6 bases and J 7 bases, with 13 bases left between them. Germline V gene data show CDR1 as WSHSY and CDR2 as SAAADI. This CDR3 is CASSSGEGQPQHF. The CDR3 nucleotides read TGCGCCAGCAGCTCAGGAGAGGGGCAGCCCCAGCATTTT.

The CDR3 protein is CASSQGYGYTF. For the CDR3, the DNA is TGTGCCAGCAGCCAGGGTTATGGCTACACCTTC. The genes are TRBV6-5 and TRBJ1-2; perhaps TRBD1 as D (5 bases). The CDR3 covers 11 residues. Trimming took off 6 bases at V and 5 bases at J, with 7 bases between the two ends. In germline, CDR1 is MNHEY, CDR2 SVGAGI.

Relative to its sample, this clone is medium-sized. The chain is built from TRBV4-1 and TRBJ1-4; D is undetermined. The V and J ends lost 4 bases and 2 bases respectively, with 14 bases between them. This CDR3 has 16 residues. The germline gives CDR1 MGHRA, CDR2 YSYEKL. The CDR3 here is CASSRIPVVTNEKLFF. The CDR3 coding sequence is TGCGCCAGCAGCCGCATCCCCGTTGTTACTAATGAAAAACTGTTTTTT.

The chain has TRBV7-9 and TRBJ2-5, with unresolved D. Between the trimmed V and J ends, which lost 5 bases and 3 bases, there was a span of 10 bases. This CDR3 spans 13 amino acids. Looked up from germline, CDR1 is SEHNR and CDR2 is FQNEAQ (reference sequence). The CDR3 DNA reads TGTGCCAGCAGCCCGGACGTCAAAGAGACCCAGTACTTC. This sequence encodes CASSPDVKETQYF.

The V call is TRBV7-8, the J call TRBJ2-7; 9 bases match TRBD1. The trim removed 3 bases at V and 2 bases at J, leaving 8 bases unmatched. Germline V gene sequence: CDR1 SGHVS, CDR2 FQNEAQ. This CDR3 has 16 residues. DNA for the CDR3: TGTGCCAGCAGCTTGGACGGGACAGGGAGAACCTACGAGCAGTACTTC. Protein product: CASSLDGTGRTYEQYF.